This paragraph covers one T cell receptor (beta chain) sequence. This entry belongs to a study of blood T cell repertoires in COVID-19. Method: immunoSEQ multiplex PCR; TCRdb's copy keeps in-frame clones and lacks some. The sample has 100,000 to 120,000 clones, 82% seen once. The CDR3 is made up of 16 amino acids. The germline gives CDR1 LNHDA, CDR2 SQIVND (reference sequence). Trimming took off 4 bases at V and 4 bases at J, with 17 bases between the two ends. This TCR was sampled from a woman in her fifties or sixties with acute or convalescent COVID-19. The specimen sequenced was peripheral blood. J is TRBJ1-5 and V is TRBV19, with D perhaps TRBD1 (6 bases). The CDR3 loop is CASSNLEGGGNQPQHF. The CDR3 DNA is TGTGCCAGTAGTAACTTGGAGGGGGGAGGGAATCAGCCCCAGCATTTT.